This TCR beta chain was sequenced for a study of cytomegalovirus exposure and HLA in healthy donors. About the research overall: Unique TCRs numbering roughly 85 million, obtained from HLA-typed donors, made up an early data release. The study, taken as a whole, reports: Rare TCR sequences predominated, though certain public TCRs were found in many donors.

Trimming at V came to 5 bases and at J to 5 bases, leaving 2 bases not matched to a gene. The germline CDR1 and CDR2 sequences are SGHAT and FQNNGV. The CDR3 totals 14 residues. PCR involved 60 Vbeta and 13 Jbeta primers. TCRdb's copy holds only in-frame clones and misses some; the assay was immunoSEQ multiplex PCR. Found here are approximately 180,000 clones, about 81% of them singletons; the top ten hold 1.5% to 2%. As to this clone: Its antigen is not identified.

The sequenced sample consisted of PBMCs. The genes are TRBV11-2 and TRBJ2-1; 11 bases agree with TRBD2. The source of this sequence is a man aged 18 to 35 in good health and CMV-seronegative. CDR3 loop: CASSKGLADNEQFF. The CDR3 nucleotides read TGTGCCAGCAGCAAGGGACTAGCGGACAATGAGCAGTTCTTC.